The 11 T cell receptor beta chains listed next were all sequenced from one sample in a study of a mutant IDH1 vaccine in newly diagnosed glioma. These receptors have no identified antigens. Time point meaning: week 23, last vaccination. Vaccinated patients received 300 ug of mutant IDH1 20-mer peptide per dose, with topical imiquimod. Clones were read by immunoSEQ multiplex PCR, and TCRdb kept only the in-frame ones, dropping some. The table records roughly 60,000 clones, over 70% of them present only once. The specimen was PBMCs, collected from a glioma patient whose treatment included an IDH1 peptide vaccine. These receptors were taken from a man aged 40-49 years with glioma.

The J gene is TRBJ1-1, the V gene TRBV5-1, with D perhaps matching TRBD1 (5 bases). This CDR3 comprises 16 residues. Germline V gene sequence: CDR1 SGHRS, CDR2 YFSETQ. V was clipped by 4 bases and J by 1 base, with 17 bases between them. The DNA for the CDR3 is TGCGCCAGCAGCGAGGATCCGGGACGGTGGAACACTGAAGCTTTCTTT. This codes for CASSEDPGRWNTEAFF. The full variable domain, in which reference TRBV5-1 and TRBJ1-1 provide the parts outside the CDR3, is KAGVTQTPRYLIKTRGQQVTLSCSPISGHRSVSWYQQTPGQGLQFLFEYFSETQRNKGNFPGRFSGRQFSNSRSEMNVSTLELGDSALYLCASSEDPGRWNTEAFFGQGTRLTVV.

This chain joins TRBV6-5 and TRBJ2-6, with 9 positions matching TRBD1. The CDR3 sequence is 14 residues long. The germline CDR1 and CDR2 sequences are MNHEY and SVGAGI. Germline trimming cut 7 bases from V and 4 bases from J; bases unmatched to any gene: 2. The chain's CDR3 is CASKQGAGANVLTF. The CDR3 coding sequence is TGTGCCAGCAAACAGGGGGCCGGGGCCAACGTCCTGACTTTC.

The sample holds a few counts of this clone. The V gene is TRBV12-5, the J gene TRBJ2-7; a possible D gene is TRBD1 (5 bases). The CDR3 contains 15 residues. Trimming stripped 1 base from V and 0 bases from J, with 10 bases between. In germline, CDR1 is LGHNT, CDR2 FRNRAP. CDR3 amino acids: CASGLAQVSSYEQYF. DNA for the CDR3: TGTGCTAGTGGTTTGGCACAGGTTAGCTCCTACGAGCAGTACTTC.

V and J are TRBV9 and TRBJ1-5; D unresolved. The CDR3 runs 14 residues. V was shortened by 3 bases and J by 5 bases, with 12 bases between the two germline ends. Germline CDR1 is SGDLS and CDR2 is YYNGEE. DNA of the CDR3: TGTGCCAGCAGCGCTCATTTGGGAGATCAGCCCCAGCATTTT. Its protein product is CASSAHLGDQPQHF. The complete variable domain, with remaining parts taken from reference TRBV9 and TRBJ1-5, reads DSGVTQTPKHLITATGQRVTLRCSPRSGDLSVYWYQQSLDQGLQFLIQYYNGEERAKGNILERFSAQQFPDLHSELNLSSLELGDSALYFCASSAHLGDQPQHFGDGTRLSIL.

J is TRBJ2-7 and V is TRBV30; D is undetermined. Trimming removed 2 bases from V and 3 bases from J, with 8 bases in between. Germline lookup yields CDR1 GTSNPN and CDR2 SVGIG (reference sequence). This CDR3 has 12 residues. The CDR3 spells CAWSWVDYEQYF. The CDR3 DNA reads TGTGCCTGGAGTTGGGTGGACTACGAGCAGTACTTC.

The CDR3 DNA reads TGCGCCAGCAGCTTGGATCAGGGACCAGCTAACTATGGCTACACCTTC. Translating it yields CASSLDQGPANYGYTF. This rearrangement joins TRBV5-1 to TRBJ1-2, with a possible D match to TRBD1 (5 bases). The CDR3 has 16 residues. Trimming left V 0 bases short and J 0 bases short, with 12 bases between. Germline assignment: CDR1 SGHRS and CDR2 YFSETQ.

V gene TRBV10-2 combines with J gene TRBJ1-2, with 8 bases matching TRBD1. The CDR3 consists of 13 residues. The V and J ends lost 2 bases and 5 bases, in that order; junction bases with no gene match: 1. CDR1 is WSHSY, CDR2 SAAADI, per germline. The CDR3 DNA reads TGCGCCAGCAGTGAGCAGGGGGCTTATGGCTACACCTTC. It translates to CASSEQGAYGYTF.

The chain uses TRBV4-1 and TRBJ2-7; 7 bases are a match to TRBD2. After removal of 0 bases from V and 1 base from J, the junction contained 12 bases not matched to a gene. CDR3 length: 18 amino acids. Germline CDR1 and CDR2: MGHRA and YSYEKL. The CDR3 bases are TGCGCCAGCAGCCAAGAGCGCCTCACTAGCGAGTTATCCTACGAGCAGTACTTC. Translated, it gives CASSQERLTSELSYEQYF.

This chain uses TRBV7-9 with TRBJ2-7; TRBD2 agrees at 8 bases. Germline V gene sequence: CDR1 SEHNR, CDR2 FQNEAQ (reference sequence). V lost 5 bases and J lost 4; bases outside the gene matches: 13. The CDR3 is 16 residues long. The CDR3 nucleotides read TGTGCCAGCAGCGCGCCGGGGGGGGAGCAGAGGTACGAGCAGTACTTC. Amino acids: CASSAPGGEQRYEQYF.

This clone was seen a single time. The V gene is TRBV6-6, the J gene TRBJ1-1; perhaps TRBD1 as D (5 bases). The ends were cut back, 0 bases at V and 3 bases at J, with 11 bases in the middle. The CDR3 spans 15 residues. Germline-derived CDR1 and CDR2 are MNHNY and SVGAGI (reference sequence). CDR3 region: CASSYSGVPDTEAFF. The CDR3 DNA reads TGTGCCAGCAGTTACTCGGGGGTGCCGGACACTGAAGCTTTCTTT.

The chain couples TRBV2 to TRBJ1-5; 11 bases line up with TRBD1. This CDR3 has 13 amino acids. V dropped 6 bases and J dropped 6; count of bases not matched to a gene: 1. Germline V gives CDR1 SNHLY, CDR2 FYNNEI. Here the CDR3 DNA reads TGTGCCAGCAGGGACAGGGGGCTTCAGCCCCAGCATTTT. Translation gives CASRDRGLQPQHF.